Included here is one T cell receptor (beta chain) sequence, with context. These data belong to a study of blood T cell repertoires in COVID-19. Study-level information: Acute and convalescent COVID-19 specimens originated in the United States, Italy and Spain.

The CDR3 covers 14 residues. Looked up from germline, CDR1 is SEHNR and CDR2 is FQNEAQ (reference sequence). V lost 3 bases to trimming and J lost 2 bases, with 10 bases between them. In the original workflow: It was from reference gene primer amplification that nucleated cell counts were estimated. Assay used: immunoSEQ multiplex PCR; TCRdb lists only in-frame clones, some missing. V and J calls plus clone size are reproduced from that table; the DNA served to infer D and trimming. This table holds 150,000 to 200,000 clones, around 90% found once. V gene TRBV7-9 combines with J gene TRBJ1-1; no firm D call. Input material: PBMCs or T cells enriched from blood (not recorded which). The receptor was isolated from a woman aged 25 to 39 who had recovered from COVID-19. The CDR3 sequence is CASSFSSLNTEAFF. DNA of the CDR3: TGTGCCAGCAGCTTTTCTTCACTAAACACTGAAGCTTTCTTT.